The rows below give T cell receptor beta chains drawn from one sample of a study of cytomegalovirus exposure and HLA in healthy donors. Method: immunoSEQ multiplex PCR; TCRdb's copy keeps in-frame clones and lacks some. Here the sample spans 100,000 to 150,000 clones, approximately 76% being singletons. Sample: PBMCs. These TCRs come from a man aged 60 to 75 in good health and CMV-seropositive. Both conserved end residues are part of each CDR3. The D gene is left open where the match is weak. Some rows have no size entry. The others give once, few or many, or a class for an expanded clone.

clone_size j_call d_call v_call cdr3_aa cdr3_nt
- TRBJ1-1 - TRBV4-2 CASSRDKNTEAFF TGTGCCAGCAGCCGAGACAAGAACACTGAAGCTTTCTTT
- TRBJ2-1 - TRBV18 CASSPRVEQFF TGTGCCAGCTCACCTCGGGTCGAGCAGTTCTTC
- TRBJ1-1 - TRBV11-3 CASRGVNTEAFF TGTGCCAGCAGAGGGGTTAACACTGAAGCTTTCTTT
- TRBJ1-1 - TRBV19 CASSIDEEVEAFF TGTGCCAGTAGTATAGATGAGGAAGTTGAAGCTTTCTTT
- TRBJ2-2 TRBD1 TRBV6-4 CASSDPNGQGSGELFF TGTGCCAGCAGTGACCCGAACGGACAGGGGTCCGGGGAGCTGTTTTTT
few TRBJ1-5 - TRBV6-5 CASSYNSNQPQHF TGTGCCAGCAGTTATAATAGCAATCAGCCCCAGCATTTT
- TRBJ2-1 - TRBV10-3 CAVATRGAGNEQFF TGTGCCGTAGCGACTCGGGGGGCCGGGAATGAGCAGTTCTTC
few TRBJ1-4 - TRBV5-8 CASSLRGNEKLFF TGTGCCAGCAGCTTACGGGGGAATGAAAAACTGTTTTTT
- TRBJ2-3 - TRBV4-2 CASSQKGRGRADTQYF TGTGCCAGCAGCCAGAAGGGAAGGGGTCGGGCAGATACGCAGTATTTT
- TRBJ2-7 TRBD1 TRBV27 CASITSGTDSYEQYF TGTGCCAGCATCACGTCGGGGACAGACTCCTACGAGCAGTACTTC
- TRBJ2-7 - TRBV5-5 CASSPGTQVYEQYF TGTGCCAGCAGCCCCGGGACACAGGTCTACGAGCAGTACTTC
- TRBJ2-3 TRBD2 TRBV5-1 CASSQTSGSTDTQYF TGCGCCAGCAGCCAGACTAGCGGATCCACAGATACGCAGTATTTT
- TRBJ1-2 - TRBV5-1 CASSPHTGSGYTF TGCGCCAGCAGCCCCCATACAGGGTCTGGCTACACCTTC
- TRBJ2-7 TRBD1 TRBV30 CAWSRDRGIHEQYF TGTGCCTGGAGCCGGGACAGGGGGATACACGAGCAGTACTTC
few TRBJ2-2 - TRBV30 CAWSVLNRNTGELFF TGTGCCTGGAGTGTACTAAATCGAAACACCGGGGAGCTGTTTTTT
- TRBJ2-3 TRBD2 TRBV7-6 CASSLTPFIGGAPDTQYF TGTGCCAGCAGCTTAACGCCCTTTATCGGGGGGGCCCCAGATACGCAGTATTTT
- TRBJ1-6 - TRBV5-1 CASSLGPDTDNSPLYF TGCGCCAGCAGCTTGGGACCCGATACGGACAATTCACCCCTCTACTTT
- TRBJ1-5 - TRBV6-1 CASSEGLINQPQHF TGTGCCAGCAGTGAAGGACTTATCAATCAGCCCCAGCATTTT
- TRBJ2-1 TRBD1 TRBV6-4 CASSDLGQGVRFF TGTGCCAGCAGTGATCTAGGGCAGGGGGTACGGTTCTTC
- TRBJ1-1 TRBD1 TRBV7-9 CASNGQGLAEAFF TGTGCCAGCAACGGACAGGGGTTGGCTGAAGCTTTCTTT
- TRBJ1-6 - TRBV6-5 CASSRSRDNPPLHF TGTGCCAGCAGCCGATCCAGGGATAATCCACCCCTCCACTTT
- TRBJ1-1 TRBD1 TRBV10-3 CATRQGQNTEAFF TGTGCCACACGACAGGGCCAGAACACTGAAGCTTTCTTT
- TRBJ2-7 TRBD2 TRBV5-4 CASSLASGATYEQYF TGTGCCAGCAGCTTGGCTAGCGGGGCAACCTACGAGCAGTACTTC
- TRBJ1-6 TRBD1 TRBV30 CAWSAPGQGGSPLHF TGTGCCTGGAGTGCTCCGGGACAGGGAGGTTCACCCCTCCACTTT
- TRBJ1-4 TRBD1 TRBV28 CASSIQGARGEKLFF TGTGCCAGCAGTATACAGGGGGCGAGAGGTGAAAAACTGTTTTTT
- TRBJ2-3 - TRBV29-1 CSVEDRVTDTQYF TGCAGCGTTGAAGACCGGGTCACAGATACGCAGTATTTT
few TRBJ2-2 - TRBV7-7 CASSLFAPGAGIGELFF TGTGCTAGCAGCCTCTTCGCTCCAGGGGCAGGGATCGGGGAGCTGTTTTTT
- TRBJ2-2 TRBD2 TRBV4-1 CASSQDATPSGGTGELFF TGCGCCAGCAGCCAAGATGCGACCCCTAGCGGAGGGACCGGGGAGCTGTTTTTT
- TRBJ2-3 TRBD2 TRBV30 CAWSVRAGSRNTQYF TGTGCCTGGAGTGTACGAGCGGGGTCTAGAAATACGCAGTATTTT
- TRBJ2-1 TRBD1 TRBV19 CASSITRGSYNEQFF TGTGCCAGTAGTATAACCAGGGGGTCCTACAATGAGCAGTTCTTC
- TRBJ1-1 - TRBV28 CASSLTGYIGNTEAFF TGTGCCAGCAGTCTCACAGGGTACATCGGGAACACTGAAGCTTTCTTT
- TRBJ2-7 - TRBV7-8 CASSLALEQYF TGTGCCAGCAGCTTAGCTCTCGAGCAGTACTTC
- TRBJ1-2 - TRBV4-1 CASSHQDTDYGYTF TGCGCCAGCAGCCACCAGGATACTGACTATGGCTACACCTTC
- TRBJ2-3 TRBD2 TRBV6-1 CASRMLAGGLDTQYF TGTGCCAGCAGAATGCTAGCGGGAGGGCTAGATACGCAGTATTTT
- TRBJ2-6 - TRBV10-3 CAISESSGANGLTF TGTGCCATCAGTGAGAGCTCTGGGGCCAACGGCCTGACTTTC